This T cell receptor beta chain was sequenced for a study of identifying expanded T cells in peripheral blood. No infections or other immune events were documented during collection. Remarks on this clone: Its antigen is undetermined.

Germline loops: CDR1 SGHRS, CDR2 YFSETQ. V was pared by 4 bases and J by 1 base, with 9 bases between. The CDR3 sequence is 15 residues long. Repertoires were generated with immunoSEQ multiplex PCR, while TCRdb's copy carries only in-frame clones and drops some. Among around 85,000 clones listed, around 90% were seen once. Study-wide findings and caveats: Technical replicates showed about 1.1 changed clones; two weeks roughly 16; four weeks 19. Roughly two-week clone count variance significantly increased as total template count grew.

The specimen was blood. This sequence joins TRBV5-1 and TRBJ2-6; no firm D call. This receptor was obtained from a person aged 18 to 75 in good health. The CDR3 DNA reads as TGCGCCAGCAGCGGGGTGCAATCTGGGGCCAACGTCCTGACTTTC. Translation: CASSGVQSGANVLTF.